This passage covers 7 T cell receptor beta chains from one sample sequenced in a study of shared T cell receptors in the human thymus. The data were produced by immunoSEQ multiplex PCR, yet TCRdb's version contains in-frame clones alone and is incomplete. The data hold about 500,000 clones, with 70% to 80% observed a single time. The same specimen was also included in a second study, on human thymus T cells.

The sequenced sample was thymocytes. Receptor source: a boy under three years old with a congenital heart defect.

For the CDR3, the DNA is TGTGCCAGCAGCCAAGATCCCCCTCCGGGGGAATTTTGGTACGAGCAGTACTTC. It yields the protein CASSQDPPPGEFWYEQYF. The rearrangement uses TRBV14 and TRBJ2-7, with D possibly TRBD2 on 6 matching bases. The V end was cut by 0 bases, the J end by 4 bases, with 22 bases between. The V gene's germline CDR1 is SGHDN and CDR2 FVKESK. The CDR3 extends over 18 amino acids.

The chain employs TRBV14 and TRBJ2-2, with a weak D call TRBD2 (5 bases). The CDR3 loop spans 16 amino acids. V was cut by 0 bases and J by 1 base, with 9 bases left in between. Germline V lookup: CDR1 SGHDN, CDR2 FVKESK. Here the CDR3 reads CASSQERTRNTGELFF. CDR3 bases: TGTGCCAGCAGCCAAGAACGGACTCGGAACACCGGGGAGCTGTTTTTT. Combining the CDR3 with reference TRBV14 and TRBJ2-2 gives the whole variable domain EAGVTQFPSHSVIEKGQTVTLRCDPISGHDNLYWYRRVMGKEIKFLLHFVKESKQDESGMPNNRFLAERTGGTYSTLKVQPAELEDSGVYFCASSQERTRNTGELFFGEGSRLTVL.

The rearrangement links TRBV2 to TRBJ2-2, with D possibly TRBD1 on 5 matching bases. CDR3 length: 14 residues. CDR1 is SNHLY, CDR2 FYNNEI, per germline. Trimming removed 1 base from V and 4 bases from J, with 7 bases in between. This chain's CDR3 is CASSEGQPTGELFF. The CDR3 DNA is TGTGCCAGCAGTGAAGGACAGCCCACCGGGGAGCTGTTTTTT.

V usage is TRBV5-6 and J usage is TRBJ1-1; D possibly corresponds to TRBD1 (5 bases). Germline assignment: CDR1 SGHDT and CDR2 YYEEEE. V was clipped by 6 bases and J by 3 bases, with 15 bases between them. This CDR3 region has 14 residues. The CDR3 nucleotides are TGTGCCAGCACCGGGGGGAGGCCACACACTGAAGCTTTCTTT. Amino acid sequence: CASTGGRPHTEAFF.

The chain's CDR3 is CASSSEAGLNTEAFF. The CDR3 DNA is TGTGCCAGCAGTTCGGAGGCAGGATTGAACACTGAAGCTTTCTTT. This rearrangement joins TRBV28 to TRBJ1-1; D not resolved. V was pared by 4 bases and J by 0 bases, with 12 bases between. CDR1 and CDR2 (germline): MDHEN, SYDVKM. The CDR3 spans 15 residues.

This rearrangement joins TRBV27 to TRBJ2-4; 7 bases agree with TRBD1. This CDR3 is built from 17 residues. Unmatched junction bases numbered 13, after V lost 2 bases and J lost 6 bases. CDR1 MNHEY and CDR2 SMNVEV come from the germline V gene (reference sequence). Written as DNA, the CDR3 is TGTGCCAGCAGTTTAAACGGCGACAGGGAGAGGGGAAACATTCAGTACTTC. Its protein is CASSLNGDRERGNIQYF.

This chain links TRBV6-1 with TRBJ1-2, with 10 nucleotides matching TRBD1. CDR1 and CDR2 from the germline V gene are MNHNS and SASEGT. Germline trimming cut 3 bases from V and 6 bases from J; bases unmatched to any gene: 10. The CDR3 loop spans 16 amino acids. The CDR3 bases are TGTGCCAGCAGTGAGGGGACAGGGGACCCCATGGATGGCTACACCTTC. This sequence encodes CASSEGTGDPMDGYTF.